The clone carrying this T cell receptor (beta chain) was counted only a few times. This table comes from immunoSEQ multiplex PCR, and its TCRdb copy is limited to in-frame clones, with some not included. The data show about 40,000 clones, 92% seen once. This CDR3 is built from 15 residues. Germline V gene lookup returns CDR1 MNHNS and CDR2 SASEGT. V lost 3 bases and J lost 2; bases outside the gene matches: 6. This entry is derived from a study of T cell changes during pregnancy in multiple sclerosis. The J gene is TRBJ2-7, the V gene TRBV6-1; 8 bases match TRBD2. The sequence came from a female donor with multiple sclerosis, enrolled in a pregnancy study. The sample in question was CD8+ T cells from peripheral blood mononuclear cells, obtained in the first trimester of pregnancy. CDR3 amino acids: CASSDPRGGTYEQYF. CDR3 bases: TGTGCCAGCAGTGACCCCCGGGGGGGCACCTACGAGCAGTACTTC.